The following is a T cell receptor beta chain sequence with its context. This record comes from a study of T cells in Graves' hyperthyroidism and ophthalmopathy. RNA transcripts yielded amplified TCR beta CDR3 regions. HTBI primers were the set used in a first-round RT-PCR of the TCR CDR3. TCRdb fed the multiplex PCR reads into MiXCR, producing one record per CDR3 protein. Among about 210,000 distinct CDR3 sequences listed, 17% were seen once. The receptor's source is a man aged 50-60 years with Graves' hyperthyroidism. Sequenced material: blood.

CDR3 sequence reads: CASSRGISYEQYF. For the CDR3, the DNA is TGTGCCAGCAGCCGAGGGATCTCCTACGAGCAGTACTTC. The gene calls are TRBV5-4 and TRBJ2-7, with a tentative D call TRBD2 (5 bases). V lost 4 bases to trimming and J lost 0 bases, with 8 bases between them. Germline V gives CDR1 SGHNT, CDR2 YYREEE (reference sequence). This CDR3 is built from 13 residues.